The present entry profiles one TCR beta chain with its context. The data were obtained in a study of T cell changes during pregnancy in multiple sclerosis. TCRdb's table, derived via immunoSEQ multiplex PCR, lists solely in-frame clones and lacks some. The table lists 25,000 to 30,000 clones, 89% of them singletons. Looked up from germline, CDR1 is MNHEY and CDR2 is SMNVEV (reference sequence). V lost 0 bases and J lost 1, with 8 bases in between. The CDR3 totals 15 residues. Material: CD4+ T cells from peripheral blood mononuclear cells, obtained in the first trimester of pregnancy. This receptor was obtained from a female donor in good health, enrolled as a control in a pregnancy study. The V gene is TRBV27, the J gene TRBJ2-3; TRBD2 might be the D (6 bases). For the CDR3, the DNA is TGTGCCAGCAGTTTATCGTGGAGGGGCACAGATACGCAGTATTTT. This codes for CASSLSWRGTDTQYF.